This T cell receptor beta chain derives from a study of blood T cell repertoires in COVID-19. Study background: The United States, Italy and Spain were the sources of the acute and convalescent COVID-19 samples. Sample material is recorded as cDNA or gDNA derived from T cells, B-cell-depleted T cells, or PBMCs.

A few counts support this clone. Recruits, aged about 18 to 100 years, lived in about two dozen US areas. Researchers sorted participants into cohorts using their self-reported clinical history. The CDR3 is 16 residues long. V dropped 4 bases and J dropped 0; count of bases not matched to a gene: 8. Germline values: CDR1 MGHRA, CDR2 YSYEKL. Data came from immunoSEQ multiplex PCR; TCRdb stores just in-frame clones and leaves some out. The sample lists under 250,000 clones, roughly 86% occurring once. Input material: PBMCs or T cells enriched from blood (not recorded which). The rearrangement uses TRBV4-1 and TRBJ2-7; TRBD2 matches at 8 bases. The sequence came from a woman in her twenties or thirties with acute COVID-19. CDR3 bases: TGCGCCAGCAGCCGTCGTTTACTAGCGGACTCCTACGAGCAGTACTTC. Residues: CASSRRLLADSYEQYF.